These 18 T cell receptor beta chains were sequenced from one sample in a study of spatial heterogeneity in lung cancer (dated by TCRdb to the late 2010s). The library relied on 5' RACE. Sequencing was carried out with a NextSeq 500. Clones were called with MiXCR by TCRdb after fastp trimmed the public reads at Q25, and only in-frame beta chains were retained. Each entry merges the rows of one CDR3 protein and shows their most common DNA and genes. In this sample the table shows about 95,000 distinct CDR3 sequences, approximately 8.6% of which occur a single time. Together, the top ten hold less than 9% of the sample. In light of the paper, this sample's time point label describes: sample taken at primary tumor resection. Without any cell sorting, TCR sequencing was performed on whole RNA extracted either from tumor and nontumor lung tissue or from cryopreserved PBMC samples. The sample was PBMCs, taken at surgery. The receptors here all came from a male donor with early-stage non-small cell lung cancer.

This clonotype showed up just a few times. At one boundary the junction diverges from the germline segment, which might be a read error. This rearrangement joins TRBV5-1 to TRBJ2-7, with 7 bases that match TRBD2. Germline-derived CDR1 and CDR2 are SGHRS and YFSETQ. This CDR3 is 14 amino acids long. The CDR3 region has the DNA TGCGCCAGCAGCTTACGGGAGGCCTCTTACGGGCAGTACTTC. Its protein is CASSLREASYGQYF.

In its sample, this clonotype was seen a few times. The chain couples TRBV3-1 to TRBJ2-1; TRBD2 agrees at 8 bases. Losses at the gene ends were 0 bases for V and 9 bases for J; bases not matched to a gene: 7. The CDR3 is 15 amino acids. CDR1 and CDR2 (germline): LGHDT, YNNKEL (reference sequence). The CDR3 sequence is CASSQDSTGGREQFF. For the CDR3, the DNA is TGTGCCAGCAGCCAAGATTCTACGGGGGGGCGTGAGCAGTTCTTC.

J is TRBJ2-3 and V is TRBV7-2; D unclear. The V end lost 4 bases, the J end lost 1 base, and 18 bases lay between the germline ends. Germline V gene lookup returns CDR1 SGHTA and CDR2 FQGNSA. This CDR3 is 17 amino acids long. The CDR3 nucleotides are TGTGCCAGCAGCTCGCCCCGACTTACTCCCCGCACAGATACGCAGTATTTT. Translation gives CASSSPRLTPRTDTQYF.

Only a few counts were recorded for this clonotype. The rearrangement links TRBV10-2 to TRBJ2-5; D gene ambiguous. The germline V gene has CDR1 WSHSY and CDR2 SAAADI. V lost 2 bases, J lost 4 bases, and 11 bases lay in between. This CDR3 is 14 amino acids long. CDR3 loop: CASSEGGWGETQYF. CDR3 bases: TGCGCCAGCAGTGAGGGTGGTTGGGGAGAGACCCAGTACTTC.

In DNA form, the CDR3 reads TGTGCCAGCAGCTTAGATCTAGCGGGAGGCCAAGAGACCCAGTACTTC. Amino acid sequence: CASSLDLAGGQETQYF. The chain is built from TRBV7-9 and TRBJ2-5, with 11 bases identical to TRBD2. The germline gives CDR1 SEHNR, CDR2 FQNEAQ (reference sequence). The CDR3 sequence is 16 residues long. V was pared by 1 base and J by 1 base, with 2 bases of the junction left unmatched.

This clonotype was recorded at least ten times. The chain combines TRBV6-2 or TRBV6-3 with TRBJ1-1; D unresolved. Germline V gives CDR1 MNHEY, CDR2 SVGEGT. This CDR3 is 13 amino acids long. Trimming cost V 6 bases and J 1 base, with 9 bases left between them. The CDR3 DNA sequence: TGTGCCAGCAGGTACGAGGGGAACACTGAAGCTTTCTTT. It codes for CASRYEGNTEAFF.

This clonotype has just a few counts. The V call is TRBV5-1, the J call TRBJ2-2; 8 bases match TRBD2. The germline V gene has CDR1 SGHRS and CDR2 YFSETQ. CDR3 length equals 16 residues. V shed 2 bases, J shed 3 bases, and the junction held 6 bases outside the gene matches. For the CDR3, the DNA is TGCGCCAGCAGCTTTCTAGCGGGCCGAGACACCGGGGAGCTGTTTTTT. This encodes CASSFLAGRDTGELFF.

This clonotype was counted a few times. V is TRBV30 and J is TRBJ1-1; 7 positions match TRBD1. Germline trimming cut 2 bases from V and 1 base from J; bases unmatched to any gene: 4. This CDR3 spans 14 amino acids. Per germline, CDR1 GTSNPN and CDR2 SVGIG (reference sequence). CDR3 region: CAWSPGTANTEAFF. DNA of the CDR3: TGTGCCTGGAGTCCCGGGACAGCGAACACTGAAGCTTTCTTT. Full variable domain (rest looked up from reference TRBV30 and TRBJ1-1): SQTIHQWPATLVQPVGSPLSLECTVEGTSNPNLYWYRQAAGRGLQLLFYSVGIGQISSEVPQNLSASRPQDRQFILSSKKLLLSDSGFYLCAWSPGTANTEAFFGQGTRLTVV.

This clonotype was seen repeatedly, ten times or more. V and J are TRBV10-3 and TRBJ2-1; D is uncertain. Germline V gene sequence: CDR1 ENHRY, CDR2 SYGVKD. Deletions cut 3 bases from V and 10 bases from J, with 13 bases between. This CDR3 is built from 13 residues. The CDR3 DNA reads as TGTGCCATCAGTGACTTCTACCAGTCCGAGCAGTTCTTC. Translated: CAISDFYQSEQFF.

This clonotype appeared a few times. The CDR3 sequence is CAWSVLALRYGYTF. Written as DNA, the CDR3 is TGTGCCTGGAGTGTTTTGGCGCTTCGCTATGGCTACACCTTC. The chain couples TRBV30 to TRBJ1-2; D uncertain. Germline V gene lookup returns CDR1 GTSNPN and CDR2 SVGIG (reference sequence). Trimming removed 0 bases from V and 4 bases from J, with 12 bases in between. The CDR3 consists of 14 residues.

The chain has TRBV18 and TRBJ2-5; no definite D call. V was pared by 3 bases and J by 6 bases, with 8 bases between. Germline CDR1 reads KGHSH; CDR2 reads LQKENI. The CDR3 sequence is 12 residues long. The CDR3, as DNA: TGTGCCAGCTCACCCGACATGCAGACCCAGTACTTC. Its translation: CASSPDMQTQYF.

This clonotype was counted only a few times. The CDR3 region has the DNA TGCAGTGCTAATAGGGCCGCCTACAATGAGCAGTTCTTC. Translated, it gives CSANRAAYNEQFF. This sequence joins TRBV20-1 and TRBJ2-1; the D is unclear. The CDR3 consists of 13 residues. Trimming took 4 bases from V and 2 from J, leaving 9 bases between them. Germline V gives CDR1 DFQATT, CDR2 SNEGSKA (reference sequence).

This clonotype has more than one count but fewer than ten. The chain recombines TRBV7-2 with TRBJ2-7; either TRBD1 or TRBD2 may fit D (5 bases each). CDR1 and CDR2 from the germline V gene are SGHTA and FQGNSA. The CDR3 spans 15 residues. With 5 bases removed from V and 5 bases from J, the gap between germline ends came to 19 bases. The CDR3 nucleotides are TGTGCCAGCAGCCATCCGGGGCAGGTAGCCAACGAGCAGTACTTC. This encodes CASSHPGQVANEQYF.

J is TRBJ2-1 and V is TRBV2; D remains ambiguous. This CDR3 has 15 residues. Per germline, CDR1 SNHLY and CDR2 FYNNEI. The ends were cut back, 7 bases at V and 2 bases at J, with 15 bases in the middle. CDR3 residues: CASTGTEIAYNEQFF. The CDR3 nucleotides read TGTGCCAGCACTGGAACAGAGATAGCCTACAATGAGCAGTTCTTC.

A few counts support this clonotype. This sequence joins TRBV7-6 and TRBJ1-1; D is possibly TRBD1 (6 bases). The CDR3 length is 13 residues. V dropped 5 bases and J dropped 11 bases, with 18 bases sitting between them. In germline, CDR1 is SGHVS, CDR2 FNYEAQ. CDR3: CASSQGGQGRAFF. In DNA form, the CDR3 reads TGTGCCAGCAGCCAAGGGGGGCAGGGACGTGCTTTCTTT.

This sequence joins TRBV5-1 and TRBJ1-1; 9 bases align to TRBD1. Germline trimming cut 4 bases from V and 3 bases from J; bases unmatched to any gene: 7. CDR1 and CDR2 from the germline V gene are SGHRS and YFSETQ. This CDR3 has 15 residues. CDR3: CASSLSGQGDTEAFF. The DNA for the CDR3 is TGCGCCAGCAGCCTATCGGGACAGGGTGACACTGAAGCTTTCTTT.

This clonotype has at least ten counts. The chain joins TRBV24-1 to TRBJ2-7, with 8 bases identical to TRBD1. The CDR3 has 13 amino acids. V lost 4 bases, J lost 5 bases, and 3 bases stayed unmatched. Germline lookup yields CDR1 KGHDR and CDR2 SFDVKD. The chain's CDR3 is CATSDRTGNEQYF. CDR3 in DNA: TGTGCCACCAGTGACAGGACAGGGAACGAGCAGTACTTC.

This clonotype was recorded at least ten times. The rearrangement links TRBV12-3 or TRBV12-4 to TRBJ2-3; 12 bases agree with TRBD1. The ends lost 3 bases at V and 3 bases at J; junction bases unmatched: 1. The CDR3 runs to 15 residues. As DNA, the CDR3 is TGTGCCAGCAGTTTGGGACAGGGGGCGACAGATACGCAGTATTTT. This gives the protein CASSLGQGATDTQYF.